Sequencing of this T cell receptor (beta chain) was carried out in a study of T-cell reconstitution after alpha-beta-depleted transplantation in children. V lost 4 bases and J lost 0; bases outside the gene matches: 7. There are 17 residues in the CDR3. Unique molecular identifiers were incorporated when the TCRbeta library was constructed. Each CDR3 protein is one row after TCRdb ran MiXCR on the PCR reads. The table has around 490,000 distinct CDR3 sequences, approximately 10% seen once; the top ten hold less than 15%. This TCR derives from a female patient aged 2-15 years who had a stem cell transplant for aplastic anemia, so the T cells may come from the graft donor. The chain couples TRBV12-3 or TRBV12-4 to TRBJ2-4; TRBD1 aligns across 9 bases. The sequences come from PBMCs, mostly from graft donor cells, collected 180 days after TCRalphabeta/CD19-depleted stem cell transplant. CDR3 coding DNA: TGTGCCAGCAGTTGGGAACAGGGGGCGAAAGCCAAAAACATTCAGTACTTC. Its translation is CASSWEQGAKAKNIQYF.